This TCR beta chain was recorded in a study of blood T cell repertoires in COVID-19. Study-wide background: From the United States, Italy and Spain came samples of acute and convalescent COVID-19. In each case, the material was cDNA or gDNA derived from T cells, B-cell-depleted T cells, or PBMCs.

As processed by the authors: Amplifying reference gene primers gave estimates of nucleated cell counts. Clones were sequenced by immunoSEQ multiplex PCR, and TCRdb holds only the in-frame ones, with some missing. For V, J and clone size, that table is used; D and trimming come from the DNA. The sample has tens of thousands of clones, more than 85% seen once; the top ten hold around 4.6%. The V and J ends lost 4 bases and 6 bases, in that order; junction bases with no gene match: 10. The CDR3 consists of 16 residues. Germline-derived CDR1 and CDR2 are SGHNT and YYREEE (reference sequence). The V and J genes are TRBV5-4 and TRBJ1-6, with 7 bases that match TRBD1. This clonotype originated in a man aged 45-60 years with active COVID-19. Sequenced: peripheral blood. CDR3 residues: CASSAKRQGANSPLHF. The CDR3, as DNA: TGTGCCAGCAGCGCCAAACGACAGGGTGCTAATTCACCCCTCCACTTT.